Below, one TCR beta chain is given with its context. Its antigen is unidentified. This sample stems from a study of T cell responses to AZD1222 COVID-19 vaccine. The study, taken as a whole, reports: Only a handful of AZD1222 recipients, roughly 6 in all, had baseline seropositivity.

Clones were read by immunoSEQ multiplex PCR, and TCRdb kept only the in-frame ones, dropping some. The repertoire consists of around 160,000 clones, with about nine tenths occurring once and the leading ten covering more than 5.5%. Trimming stripped 2 bases from V and 1 base from J, with 12 bases between. The CDR3 has 16 amino acids. Germline CDR1 and CDR2: GTSNPN and SVGIG (reference sequence). This TCR came from an adult in good health. Sequences were derived from peripheral blood, sampled on day 0 of AZD1222 vaccination. The chain has TRBV30 and TRBJ2-6, with D perhaps TRBD1 (6 bases). Here the CDR3 DNA reads TGTGCCTGGAGTACCGGACAGTTTTCTGGGGCCAACGTCCTGACTTTC. Its protein product is CAWSTGQFSGANVLTF.